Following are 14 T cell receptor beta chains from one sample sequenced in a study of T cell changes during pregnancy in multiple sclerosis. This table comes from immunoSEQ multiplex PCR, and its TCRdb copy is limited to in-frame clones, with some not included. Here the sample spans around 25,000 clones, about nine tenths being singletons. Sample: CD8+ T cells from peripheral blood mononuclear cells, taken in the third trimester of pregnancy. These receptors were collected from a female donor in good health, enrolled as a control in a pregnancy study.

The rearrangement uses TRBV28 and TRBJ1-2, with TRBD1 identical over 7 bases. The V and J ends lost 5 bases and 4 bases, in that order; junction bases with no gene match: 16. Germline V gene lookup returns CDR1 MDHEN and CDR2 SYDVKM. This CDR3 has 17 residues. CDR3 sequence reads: CASSTTKDRAEGYGYTF. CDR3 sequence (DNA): TGTGCCAGCAGTACCACCAAAGACAGGGCTGAGGGCTATGGCTACACCTTC.

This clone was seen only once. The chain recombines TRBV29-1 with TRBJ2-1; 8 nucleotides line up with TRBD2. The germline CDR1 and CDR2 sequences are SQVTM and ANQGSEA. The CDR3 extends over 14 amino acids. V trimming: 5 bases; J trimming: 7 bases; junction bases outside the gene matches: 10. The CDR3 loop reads CSVPRGTSTNEQFF. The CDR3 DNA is TGCAGCGTTCCCCGTGGGACTAGTACTAATGAGCAGTTCTTC.

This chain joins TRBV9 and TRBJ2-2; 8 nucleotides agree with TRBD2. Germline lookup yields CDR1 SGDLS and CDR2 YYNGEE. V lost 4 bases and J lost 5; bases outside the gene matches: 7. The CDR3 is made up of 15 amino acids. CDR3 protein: CASSPTGGDTGELFF. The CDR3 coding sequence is TGTGCCAGCAGCCCCACGGGGGGGGATACCGGGGAGCTGTTTTTT.

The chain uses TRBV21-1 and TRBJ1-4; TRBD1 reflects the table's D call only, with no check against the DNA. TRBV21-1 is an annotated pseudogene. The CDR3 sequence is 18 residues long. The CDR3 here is CASSKVKDRGPKGEKLFF. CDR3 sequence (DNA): TGTGCCAGCAGCAAAGTAAAGGACAGGGGCCCGAAGGGCGAAAAACTGTTTTTT.

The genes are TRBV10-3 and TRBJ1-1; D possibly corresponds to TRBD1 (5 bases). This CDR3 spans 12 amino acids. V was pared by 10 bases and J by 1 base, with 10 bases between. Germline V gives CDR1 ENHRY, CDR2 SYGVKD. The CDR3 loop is CATRTPNTEAFF. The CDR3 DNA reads TGTGCCACCCGGACACCGAACACTGAAGCTTTCTTT.

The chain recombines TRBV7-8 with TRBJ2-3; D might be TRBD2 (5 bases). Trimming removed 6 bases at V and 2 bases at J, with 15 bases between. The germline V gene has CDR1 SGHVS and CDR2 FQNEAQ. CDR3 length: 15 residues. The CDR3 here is CASRDTRVSTDTQYF. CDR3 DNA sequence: TGTGCCAGCAGGGATACTAGGGTCTCCACAGATACGCAGTATTTT.

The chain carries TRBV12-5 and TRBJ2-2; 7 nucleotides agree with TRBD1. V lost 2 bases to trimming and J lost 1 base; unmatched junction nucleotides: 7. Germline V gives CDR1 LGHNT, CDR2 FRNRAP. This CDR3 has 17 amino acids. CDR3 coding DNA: TGTGCTAGTGGTTTGACAATACAGGGGCGGAACACCGGGGAGCTGTTTTTT. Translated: CASGLTIQGRNTGELFF.

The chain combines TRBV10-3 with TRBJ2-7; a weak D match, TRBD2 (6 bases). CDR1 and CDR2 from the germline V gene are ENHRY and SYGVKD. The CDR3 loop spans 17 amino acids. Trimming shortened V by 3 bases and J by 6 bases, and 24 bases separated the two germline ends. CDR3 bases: TGTGCCATCAGTGACCGGTTTGTTAGGGACTCGAATGTCGAGCAGTACTTC. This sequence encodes CAISDRFVRDSNVEQYF.

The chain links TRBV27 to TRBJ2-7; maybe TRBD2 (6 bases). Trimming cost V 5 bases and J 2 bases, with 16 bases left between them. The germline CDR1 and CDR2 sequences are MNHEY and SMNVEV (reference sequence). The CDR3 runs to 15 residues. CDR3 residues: CASSPEGSRTYEQYF. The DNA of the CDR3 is TGTGCCAGCAGTCCGGAGGGGTCAAGAACCTACGAGCAGTACTTC.

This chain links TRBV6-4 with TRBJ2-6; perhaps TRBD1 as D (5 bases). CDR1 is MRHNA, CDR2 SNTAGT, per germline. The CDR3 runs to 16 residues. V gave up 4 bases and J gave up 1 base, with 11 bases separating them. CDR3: CASSGAQGSGANVLTF. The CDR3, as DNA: TGTGCCAGCAGTGGAGCCCAGGGTTCTGGGGCCAACGTCCTGACTTTC.

CDR3 region: CASSLAQGFEETQYF. CDR3 in DNA: TGTGCCAGCAGCTTAGCCCAGGGCTTTGAAGAGACCCAGTACTTC. This chain connects TRBV7-8 to TRBJ2-5; D perhaps matches TRBD1 (5 bases). CDR1 is SGHVS and CDR2 is FQNEAQ in the germline V gene. V shed 0 bases and J shed 3 bases, with 11 bases lying between them. CDR3 length: 15 residues.

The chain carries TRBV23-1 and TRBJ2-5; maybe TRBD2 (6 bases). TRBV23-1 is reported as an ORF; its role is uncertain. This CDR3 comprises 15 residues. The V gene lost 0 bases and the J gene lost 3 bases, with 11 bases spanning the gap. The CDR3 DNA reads TGCGCCAGCAGTCAATCAGGAGGGGTGAAAGAGACCCAGTACTTC. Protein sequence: CASSQSGGVKETQYF.

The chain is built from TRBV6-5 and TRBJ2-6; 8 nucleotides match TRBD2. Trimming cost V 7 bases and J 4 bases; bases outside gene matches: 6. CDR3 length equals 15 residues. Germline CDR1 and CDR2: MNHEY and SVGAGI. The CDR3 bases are TGTGCCAGCACGGGGGGGCCTTCGGGGGCCAACGTCCTGACTTTC. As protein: CASTGGPSGANVLTF.

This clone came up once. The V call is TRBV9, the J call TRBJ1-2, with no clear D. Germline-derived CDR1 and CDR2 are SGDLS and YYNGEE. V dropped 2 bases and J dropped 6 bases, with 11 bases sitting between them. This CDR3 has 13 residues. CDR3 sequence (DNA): TGTGCCAGCAGCGTCGGCTTCCTAGATGGCTACACCTTC. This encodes CASSVGFLDGYTF.